This T cell receptor (beta chain) was recovered during a study of T cells in localized non-small cell lung cancer. TCRdb keeps only in-frame clones here, not all; method: immunoSEQ multiplex PCR. Of about 2,000 clones detected, roughly a quarter appear once; the ten largest clones hold roughly 9.7%. This clone was recorded a few times. This CDR3 is built from 14 residues. Trimming stripped 5 bases from V and 2 bases from J, with 10 bases between. Germline V gives CDR1 SGHNT, CDR2 YENEEA. This sequence was found in a male donor older than 55 with stage I lung adenocarcinoma. This chain joins TRBV11-3 and TRBJ1-3; tentative D call: TRBD1 (5 bases). Sequencing used normal lung tissue next to the tumor, obtained before any cancer treatment. This CDR3 reads CASSVGATGNTIYF. The CDR3 bases are TGTGCCAGCAGCGTCGGGGCAACTGGAAACACCATATATTTT.